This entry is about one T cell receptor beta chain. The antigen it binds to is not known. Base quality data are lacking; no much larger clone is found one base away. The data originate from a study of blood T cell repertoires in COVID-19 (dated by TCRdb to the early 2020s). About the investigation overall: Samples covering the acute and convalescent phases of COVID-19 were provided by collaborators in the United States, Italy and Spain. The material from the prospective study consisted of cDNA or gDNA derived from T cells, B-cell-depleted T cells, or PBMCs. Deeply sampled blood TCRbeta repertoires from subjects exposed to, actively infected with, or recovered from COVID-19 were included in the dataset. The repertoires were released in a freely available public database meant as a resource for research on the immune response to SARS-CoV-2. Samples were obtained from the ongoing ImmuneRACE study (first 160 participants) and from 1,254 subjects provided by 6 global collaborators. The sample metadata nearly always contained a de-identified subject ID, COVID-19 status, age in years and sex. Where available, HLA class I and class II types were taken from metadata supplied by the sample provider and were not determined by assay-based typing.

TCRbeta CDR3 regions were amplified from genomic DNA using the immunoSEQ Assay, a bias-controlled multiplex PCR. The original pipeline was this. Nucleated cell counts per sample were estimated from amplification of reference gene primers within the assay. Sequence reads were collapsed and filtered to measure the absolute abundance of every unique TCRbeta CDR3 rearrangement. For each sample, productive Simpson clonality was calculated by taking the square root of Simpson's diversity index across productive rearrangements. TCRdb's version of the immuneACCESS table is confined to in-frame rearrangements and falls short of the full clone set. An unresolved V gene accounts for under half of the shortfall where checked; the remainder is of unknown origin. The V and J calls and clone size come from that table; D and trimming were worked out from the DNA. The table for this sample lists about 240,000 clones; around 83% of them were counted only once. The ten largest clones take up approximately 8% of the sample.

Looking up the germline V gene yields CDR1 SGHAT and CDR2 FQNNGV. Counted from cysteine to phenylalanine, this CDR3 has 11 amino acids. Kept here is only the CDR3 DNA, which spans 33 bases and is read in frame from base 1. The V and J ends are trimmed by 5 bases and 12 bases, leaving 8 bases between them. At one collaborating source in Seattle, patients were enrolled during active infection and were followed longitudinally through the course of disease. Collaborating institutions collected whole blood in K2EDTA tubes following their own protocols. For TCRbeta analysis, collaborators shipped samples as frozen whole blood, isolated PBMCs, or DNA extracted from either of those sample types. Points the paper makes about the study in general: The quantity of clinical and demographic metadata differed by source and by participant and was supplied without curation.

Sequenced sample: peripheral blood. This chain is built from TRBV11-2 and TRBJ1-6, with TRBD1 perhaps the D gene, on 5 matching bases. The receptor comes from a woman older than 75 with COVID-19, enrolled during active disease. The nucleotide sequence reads TGTGCCAGCAGCCCCGGGGGACCCCTCCACTTT. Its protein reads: CASSPGGPLHF.